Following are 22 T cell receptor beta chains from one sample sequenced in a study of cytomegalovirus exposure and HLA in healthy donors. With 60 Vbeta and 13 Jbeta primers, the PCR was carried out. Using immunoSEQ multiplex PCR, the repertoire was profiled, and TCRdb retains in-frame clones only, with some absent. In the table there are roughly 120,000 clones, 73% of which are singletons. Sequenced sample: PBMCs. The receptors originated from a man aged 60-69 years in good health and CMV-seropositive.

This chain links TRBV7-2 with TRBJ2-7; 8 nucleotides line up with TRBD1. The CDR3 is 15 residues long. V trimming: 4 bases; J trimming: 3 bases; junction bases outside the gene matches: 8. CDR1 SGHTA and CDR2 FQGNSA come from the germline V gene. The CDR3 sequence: CASSYVGTGNYEQYF. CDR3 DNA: TGTGCCAGCAGCTACGTTGGGACAGGAAACTACGAGCAGTACTTC.

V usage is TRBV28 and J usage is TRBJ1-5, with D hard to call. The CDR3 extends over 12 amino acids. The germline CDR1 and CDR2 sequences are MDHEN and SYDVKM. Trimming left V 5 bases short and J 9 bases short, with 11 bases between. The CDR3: CASSRAMRPQHF. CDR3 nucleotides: TGTGCCAGCAGTCGCGCGATGAGGCCCCAGCATTTT. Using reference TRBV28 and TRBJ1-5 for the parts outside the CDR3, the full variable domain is DVKVTQSSRYLVKRTGEKVFLECVQDMDHENMFWYRQDPGLGLRLIYFSYDVKMKEKGDIPEGYSVSREKKERFSLILESASTNQTSMYLCASSRAMRPQHFGDGTRLSIL.

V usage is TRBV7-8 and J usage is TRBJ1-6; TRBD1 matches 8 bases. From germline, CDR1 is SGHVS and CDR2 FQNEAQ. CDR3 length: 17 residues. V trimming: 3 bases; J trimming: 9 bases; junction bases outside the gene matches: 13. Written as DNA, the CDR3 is TGTGCCAGCAGCTTTTCCGCCAGGGGGCCAGGTGGTTCACCCCTCCACTTT. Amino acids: CASSFSARGPGGSPLHF.

The CDR3 sequence is CASSDTYEQYF. In nucleotides, the CDR3 is TGTGCCAGCAGTGACACCTACGAGCAGTACTTC. V and J are TRBV6-5 and TRBJ2-7; D remains ambiguous. Germline-derived CDR1 and CDR2 are MNHEY and SVGAGI. V was pared by 5 bases and J by 2 bases, with 4 bases between. The CDR3 runs 11 residues.

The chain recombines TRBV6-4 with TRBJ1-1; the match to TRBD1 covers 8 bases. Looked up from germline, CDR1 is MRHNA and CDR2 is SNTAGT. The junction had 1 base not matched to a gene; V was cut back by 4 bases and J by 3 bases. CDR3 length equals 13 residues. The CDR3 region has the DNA TGTGCCAGCAGTGCACAGGGGGACACTGAAGCTTTCTTT. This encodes CASSAQGDTEAFF.

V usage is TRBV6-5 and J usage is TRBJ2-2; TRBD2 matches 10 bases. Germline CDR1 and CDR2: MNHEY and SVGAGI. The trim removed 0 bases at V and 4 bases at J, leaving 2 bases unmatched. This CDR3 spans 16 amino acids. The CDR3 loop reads CASSYSSGGGTGELFF. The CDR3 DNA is TGTGCCAGCAGTTACTCGAGCGGGGGGGGCACCGGGGAGCTGTTTTTT.

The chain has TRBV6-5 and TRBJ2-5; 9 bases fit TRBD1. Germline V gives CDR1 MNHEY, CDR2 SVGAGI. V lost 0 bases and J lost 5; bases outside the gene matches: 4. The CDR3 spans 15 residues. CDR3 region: CASSYSGDRAETQYF. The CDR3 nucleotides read TGTGCCAGCAGTTACTCTGGGGACAGGGCCGAGACCCAGTACTTC.

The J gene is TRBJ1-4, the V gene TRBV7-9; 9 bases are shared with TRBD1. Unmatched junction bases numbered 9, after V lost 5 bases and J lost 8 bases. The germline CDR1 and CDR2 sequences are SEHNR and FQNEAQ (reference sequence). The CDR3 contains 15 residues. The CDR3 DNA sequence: TGTGCCAGCAGCCTGAGGGACAGGGTGAGGGAAAAACTGTTTTTT. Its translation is CASSLRDRVREKLFF.

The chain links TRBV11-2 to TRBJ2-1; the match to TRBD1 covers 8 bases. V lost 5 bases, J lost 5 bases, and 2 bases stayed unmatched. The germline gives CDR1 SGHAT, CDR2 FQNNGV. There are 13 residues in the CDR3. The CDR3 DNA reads TGTGCCAGCAGCCAGGACAGGGACAATGAGCAGTTCTTC. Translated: CASSQDRDNEQFF.

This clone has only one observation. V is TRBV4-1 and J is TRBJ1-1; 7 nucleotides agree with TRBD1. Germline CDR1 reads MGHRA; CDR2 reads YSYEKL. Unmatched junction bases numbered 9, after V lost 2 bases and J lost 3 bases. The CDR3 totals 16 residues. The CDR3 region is CASSQQSQGGYTEAFF. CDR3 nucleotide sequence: TGCGCCAGCAGCCAACAGAGTCAGGGGGGTTACACTGAAGCTTTCTTT.

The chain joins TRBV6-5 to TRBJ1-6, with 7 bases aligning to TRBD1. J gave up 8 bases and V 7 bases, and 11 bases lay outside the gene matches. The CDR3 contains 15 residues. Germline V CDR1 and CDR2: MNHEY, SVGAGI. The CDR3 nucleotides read TGTGCCAGCACCCTCAAAGGGGGCACCGATTCACCCCTCCACTTT. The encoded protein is CASTLKGGTDSPLHF.

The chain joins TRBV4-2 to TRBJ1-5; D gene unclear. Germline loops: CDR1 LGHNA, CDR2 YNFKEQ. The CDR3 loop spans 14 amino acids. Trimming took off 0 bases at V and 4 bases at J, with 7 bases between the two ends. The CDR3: CASSQERGNQPQHF. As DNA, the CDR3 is TGTGCCAGCAGCCAAGAGCGAGGGAATCAGCCCCAGCATTTT.

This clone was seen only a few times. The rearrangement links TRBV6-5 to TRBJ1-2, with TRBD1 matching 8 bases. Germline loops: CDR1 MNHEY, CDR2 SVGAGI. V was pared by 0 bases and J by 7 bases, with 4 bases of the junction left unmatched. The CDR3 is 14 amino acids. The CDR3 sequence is CASSYSRTGFGYTF. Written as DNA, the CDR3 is TGTGCCAGCAGTTACTCGCGGACAGGGTTTGGCTACACCTTC.

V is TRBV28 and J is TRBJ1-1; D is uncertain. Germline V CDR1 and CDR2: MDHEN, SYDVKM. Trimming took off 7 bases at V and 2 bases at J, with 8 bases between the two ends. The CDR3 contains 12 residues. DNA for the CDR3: TGTGCCAGCAACTCCCCCAACACTGAAGCTTTCTTT. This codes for CASNSPNTEAFF. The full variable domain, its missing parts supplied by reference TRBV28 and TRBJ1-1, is DVKVTQSSRYLVKRTGEKVFLECVQDMDHENMFWYRQDPGLGLRLIYFSYDVKMKEKGDIPEGYSVSREKKERFSLILESASTNQTSMYLCASNSPNTEAFFGQGTRLTVV.

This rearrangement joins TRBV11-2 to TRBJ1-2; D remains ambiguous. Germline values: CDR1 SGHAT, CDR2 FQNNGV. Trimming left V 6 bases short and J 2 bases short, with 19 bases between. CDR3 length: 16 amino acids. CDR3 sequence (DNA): TGTGCCAGCAGACCGACTTTGAGGCTAATGAACTATGGCTACACCTTC. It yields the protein CASRPTLRLMNYGYTF.

The CDR3 here is CASSLRTGDQPQHF. DNA of the CDR3: TGCGCCAGCAGCTTGAGGACCGGGGATCAGCCCCAGCATTTT. V gene TRBV5-1 combines with J gene TRBJ1-5; D is ambiguous. CDR1 is SGHRS, CDR2 YFSETQ, per germline. V was shortened by 1 base and J by 5 bases, with 10 bases between the two germline ends. This CDR3 has 14 amino acids.

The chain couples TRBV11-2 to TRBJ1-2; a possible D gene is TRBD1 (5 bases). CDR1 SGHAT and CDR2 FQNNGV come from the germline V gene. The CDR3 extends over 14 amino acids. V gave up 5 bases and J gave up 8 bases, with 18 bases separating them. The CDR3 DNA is TGTGCCAGCAGCGCCCAGGGCTCCCCTCGGGGCTACACCTTC. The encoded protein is CASSAQGSPRGYTF.

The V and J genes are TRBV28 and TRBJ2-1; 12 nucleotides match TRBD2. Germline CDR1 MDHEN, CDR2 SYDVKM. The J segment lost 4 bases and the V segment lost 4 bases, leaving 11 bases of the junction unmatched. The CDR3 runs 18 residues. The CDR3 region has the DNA TGTGCCAGCAGTTCGACTAGCGGGGGCCTTCTCTTATACAATGAGCAGTTCTTC. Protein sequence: CASSSTSGGLLLYNEQFF. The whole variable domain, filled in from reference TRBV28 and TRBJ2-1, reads DVKVTQSSRYLVKRTGEKVFLECVQDMDHENMFWYRQDPGLGLRLIYFSYDVKMKEKGDIPEGYSVSREKKERFSLILESASTNQTSMYLCASSSTSGGLLLYNEQFFGPGTRLTVL.

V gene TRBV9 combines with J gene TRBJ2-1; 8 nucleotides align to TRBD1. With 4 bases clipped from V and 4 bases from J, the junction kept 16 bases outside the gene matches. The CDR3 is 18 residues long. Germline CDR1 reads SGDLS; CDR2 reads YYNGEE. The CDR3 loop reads CASSPRTWDRSTYNEQFF. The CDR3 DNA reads TGTGCCAGCAGCCCCCGGACCTGGGACAGGTCCACTTACAATGAGCAGTTCTTC.

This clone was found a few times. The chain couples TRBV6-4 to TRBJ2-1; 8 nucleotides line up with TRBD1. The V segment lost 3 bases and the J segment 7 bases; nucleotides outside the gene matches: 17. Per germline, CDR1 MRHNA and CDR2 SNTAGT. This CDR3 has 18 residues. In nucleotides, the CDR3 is TGTGCCAGCAGTGAACGGACAGGGACTCTTATAGGGCGGAATGAGCAGTTCTTC. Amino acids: CASSERTGTLIGRNEQFF.

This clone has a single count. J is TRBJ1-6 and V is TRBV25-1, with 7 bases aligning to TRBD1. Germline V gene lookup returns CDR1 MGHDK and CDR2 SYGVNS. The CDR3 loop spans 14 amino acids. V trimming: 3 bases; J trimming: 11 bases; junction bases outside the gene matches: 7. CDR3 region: CASSDPTGAAPLHF. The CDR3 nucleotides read TGTGCCAGCAGTGACCCAACAGGGGCAGCACCCCTCCACTTT.

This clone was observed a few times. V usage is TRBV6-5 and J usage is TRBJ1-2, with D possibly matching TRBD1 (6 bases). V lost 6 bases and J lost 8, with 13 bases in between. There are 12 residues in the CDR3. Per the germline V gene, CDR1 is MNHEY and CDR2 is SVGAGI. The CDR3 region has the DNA TGTGCCAGCAGAGACCAGGGGTGGGGCTACACCTTC. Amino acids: CASRDQGWGYTF.